The 29 T cell receptor beta chains given below trace back to one sample, sequenced in a study of T-cell reconstitution after alpha-beta-depleted transplantation in children. Unique molecular identifiers were incorporated during preparation of the TCRbeta library. Using its own MiXCR run on the PCR reads, TCRdb lists one record per CDR3 protein. This sample yields about 370,000 distinct CDR3 sequences, of which around 21% are seen a single time; approximately 3.9% belongs to the top ten. This material consisted of PBMCs from the stem cell graft donor, taken from the stem cell graft. Source of these receptors: a human donor who donated a stem cell graft to a child with acute myeloid leukemia.

The CDR3 sequence is CASRMTGTNEQFF. Written as DNA, the CDR3 is TGTGCCAGCAGGATGACAGGTACCAATGAGCAGTTCTTC. V is TRBV5-6 and J is TRBJ2-1; tentatively, D is TRBD1 (6 bases). Germline CDR1 SGHDT, CDR2 YYEEEE. The CDR3 is 13 amino acids. Trimming removed 5 bases at V and 6 bases at J, with 12 bases between.

A few counts support this clonotype. V and J are TRBV5-1 and TRBJ2-7; 7 bases line up with TRBD2. V lost 0 bases, J lost 2 bases, and 5 bases stayed unmatched. This CDR3 has 15 amino acids. CDR1 is SGHRS, CDR2 YFSETQ, per germline. The CDR3 DNA sequence: TGCGCCAGCAGCTTGGTGGGGGGGTCCCCCTACGAGCAGTACTTC. As protein: CASSLVGGSPYEQYF.

This clonotype was observed a few times. The V gene is TRBV27, the J gene TRBJ1-2; D is unresolved. Germline V gives CDR1 MNHEY, CDR2 SMNVEV (reference sequence). V shed 4 bases and J shed 1 base, with 16 bases lying between them. The CDR3 has 16 amino acids. DNA for the CDR3: TGTGCCAGCAGTTCCCTACGGTCAGGCGTTAACTATGGCTACACCTTC. Residues: CASSSLRSGVNYGYTF.

The chain carries TRBV6-6 and TRBJ2-5, with D uncertain. The CDR3 spans 11 residues. In germline, CDR1 is MNHNY, CDR2 SVGAGI (reference sequence). V lost 6 bases and J 6 bases, leaving 8 bases between the germline ends. The CDR3 coding sequence is TGTGCCAGCAGGTTCCGAAAGACCCAGTACTTC. Translation gives CASRFRKTQYF.

This sequence joins TRBV4-2 and TRBJ2-7; weak D call: TRBD1 (6 bases). The V gene lost 4 bases and the J gene lost 0 bases, with 13 bases spanning the gap. This CDR3 is built from 15 residues. Germline V lookup: CDR1 LGHNA, CDR2 YNFKEQ. The CDR3 loop reads CASSPRDTSSYEQYF. The CDR3 DNA is TGTGCCAGCAGCCCCCGGGACACGAGCTCCTACGAGCAGTACTTC.

This clonotype was recorded a few times. The CDR3: CASSITPGEANQPQHF. The CDR3 DNA is TGTGCCAGCAGCATCACTCCAGGGGAGGCGAATCAGCCCCAGCATTTT. J is TRBJ1-5 and V is TRBV11-2, with a tentative D call TRBD1 (6 bases). The V and J ends lost 5 bases and 4 bases respectively, with 18 bases between them. Germline V lookup: CDR1 SGHAT, CDR2 FQNNGV. The CDR3 is 16 amino acids.

A few counts support this clonotype. The rearrangement uses TRBV10-2 and TRBJ2-1; 11 bases fit TRBD2. The CDR3 has 15 residues. Germline values: CDR1 WSHSY, CDR2 SAAADI. Trimming cost V 3 bases and J 6 bases; bases outside gene matches: 4. The CDR3 loop reads CASSEFSGRVNEQFF. CDR3 sequence (DNA): TGCGCCAGCAGTGAATTTAGCGGGAGGGTCAATGAGCAGTTCTTC.

This clonotype was recorded a few times. This chain uses TRBV7-9 with TRBJ1-5; D gene unclear. Germline V gene data show CDR1 as SEHNR and CDR2 as FQNEAQ (reference sequence). V lost 3 bases to trimming and J lost 9 bases, with 15 bases between them. The CDR3 contains 14 residues. CDR3 DNA sequence: TGTGCCAGCAGCTTCGGTATCGCTCCCGGGCCCCAGCATTTT. Amino acids: CASSFGIAPGPQHF.

The CDR3 region is CSVHIADGLYGYTF. CDR3 coding DNA: TGCAGCGTCCACATTGCGGACGGATTATATGGCTACACCTTC. The chain uses TRBV29-1 and TRBJ1-2, with D unresolved. Trimming took 6 bases from V and 5 from J, leaving 19 bases between them. Germline lookup yields CDR1 SQVTM and CDR2 ANQGSEA. There are 14 residues in the CDR3.

A few counts support this clonotype. The chain links TRBV21-1 to TRBJ2-4; whether TRBD1, the table's D call, matches the DNA was not checked. TRBV21-1 is a pseudogene locus. CDR3 length: 16 amino acids. The CDR3 region is CASSRRFWGNKNIQYF. The CDR3 DNA reads as TGTGCCAGCAGCCGCCGGTTCTGGGGGAACAAAAACATTCAGTACTTC.

This clonotype came up a few times. CDR3 in DNA: TGCAGTGCGACGGACAGAGGCCAGCCCCAGCATTTT. Encoded protein: CSATDRGQPQHF. The rearrangement uses TRBV20-1 and TRBJ1-5, with D maybe TRBD1 (6 bases). From germline, CDR1 is DFQATT and CDR2 SNEGSKA (reference sequence). CDR3 length: 12 residues. Between the trimmed V and J ends, which lost 6 bases and 7 bases, there was a span of 13 bases.

There are a few counts of this clonotype. The chain links TRBV12-3 or TRBV12-4 to TRBJ1-1; D remains unclear. This CDR3 comprises 13 residues. Trimming cost V 5 bases and J 4 bases, with 11 bases left between them. The CDR3 here is CASSPSGFTEAFF. The CDR3 coding sequence is TGTGCCAGCAGTCCCTCGGGGTTCACTGAAGCTTTCTTT.

The chain uses TRBV10-3 and TRBJ2-5; 9 nucleotides match TRBD1. The CDR3 length is 15 residues. V shed 3 bases, J shed 4 bases, and the junction held 6 bases outside the gene matches. From germline, CDR1 is ENHRY and CDR2 SYGVKD. CDR3 protein: CAISDPDRGGETQYF. CDR3 coding DNA: TGTGCCATCAGTGACCCGGACAGGGGTGGAGAGACCCAGTACTTC.

This clonotype came up a few times. The gene calls are TRBV7-2 and TRBJ2-1, with no clear D. V lost 4 bases and J lost 0, with 16 bases in between. The CDR3 totals 17 residues. The germline V gene encodes CDR1 SGHTA and CDR2 FQGNSA. DNA for the CDR3: TGTGCCAGCAGCTCTTATCTCCGGGCTTTCTCCTACAATGAGCAGTTCTTC. Protein product: CASSSYLRAFSYNEQFF.

This clonotype was observed many times. The gene calls are TRBV4-3 and TRBJ2-1; tentatively, D is TRBD1 (5 bases). Trimming removed 0 bases from V and 3 bases from J, with 6 bases in between. The CDR3 extends over 14 amino acids. From germline, CDR1 is LGHNA and CDR2 YSLEER. The CDR3 is CASSQEQVYNEQFF. CDR3 bases: TGCGCCAGCAGCCAAGAACAGGTCTACAATGAGCAGTTCTTC.

The gene calls are TRBV5-1 and TRBJ2-6, with D unresolved. The germline V gene encodes CDR1 SGHRS and CDR2 YFSETQ. The CDR3 has 15 amino acids. V lost 3 bases and J lost 0, with 7 bases in between. The CDR3 DNA is TGCGCCAGCAGCTACTTATCCTCTGGGGCCAACGTCCTGACTTTC. It is translated as CASSYLSSGANVLTF.

This clonotype has ten or more counts. The chain couples TRBV28 to TRBJ2-7; the match to TRBD1 covers 7 bases. The CDR3 is made up of 12 amino acids. Germline loops: CDR1 MDHEN, CDR2 SYDVKM. V trimming: 10 bases; J trimming: 9 bases; junction bases outside the gene matches: 12. CDR3 amino acids: CAINTGDLGQYF. CDR3 coding DNA: TGTGCCATCAATACAGGGGATTTGGGGCAGTACTTC. Filled out from reference TRBV28 and TRBJ2-7, the complete variable domain reads DVKVTQSSRYLVKRTGEKVFLECVQDMDHENMFWYRQDPGLGLRLIYFSYDVKMKEKGDIPEGYSVSREKKERFSLILESASTNQTSMYLCAINTGDLGQYFGPGTRLTVT.

This clonotype occurred many times. The CDR3 spells CASSQGRYTEAFF. CDR3 DNA: TGTGCCAGCAGCCAGGGAAGGTACACTGAAGCTTTCTTT. The V and J genes are TRBV12-3 or TRBV12-4 and TRBJ1-1; the D gene is possibly TRBD1 (5 bases). The CDR3 is 13 amino acids. Deletions cut 6 bases from V and 3 bases from J, with 11 bases between.

This clonotype has at least ten counts. This chain links TRBV19 with TRBJ2-7; D is unresolved. The germline V gene encodes CDR1 LNHDA and CDR2 SQIVND (reference sequence). Trimming cost V 1 base and J 3 bases, with 7 bases left between them. The CDR3 spans 13 residues. The CDR3 loop is CASSIGGSYEQYF. In DNA, the CDR3 is TGTGCCAGTAGTATAGGAGGCAGCTACGAGCAGTACTTC. The full variable domain, completed using reference TRBV19 and TRBJ2-7, is DGGITQSPKYLFRKEGQNVTLSCEQNLNHDAMYWYRQDPGQGLRLIYYSQIVNDFQKGDIAEGYSVSREKKESFPLTVTSAQKNPTAFYLCASSIGGSYEQYFGPGTRLTVT.

This clonotype was observed a few times. V gene TRBV15 combines with J gene TRBJ1-1; 8 bases match TRBD1. Germline CDR1 LNHNV, CDR2 YYDKDF (reference sequence). Trimming took 3 bases from V and 5 from J; bases not matched to a gene: 8. The CDR3 spans 15 residues. The CDR3 region is CATSRETGVGTEAFF. CDR3 DNA: TGTGCCACCAGCAGGGAGACAGGGGTTGGAACTGAAGCTTTCTTT.

This sequence joins TRBV29-1 and TRBJ2-2; D perhaps matches TRBD2 (6 bases). From germline, CDR1 is SQVTM and CDR2 ANQGSEA. The V and J ends lost 5 bases and 5 bases respectively, with 21 bases between them. The CDR3 is made up of 16 amino acids. CDR3 nucleotides: TGCAGCGTTTCCGGGATAGCGGCAAGGCAAACCGGGGAGCTGTTTTTT. Its translation is CSVSGIAARQTGELFF.

This clonotype was observed many times. This chain uses TRBV7-9 with TRBJ2-4; 8 bases map to TRBD2. Trimming took 6 bases from V and 5 from J; bases not matched to a gene: 12. The CDR3 length is 16 residues. Germline CDR1 reads SEHNR; CDR2 reads FQNEAQ (reference sequence). Written as DNA, the CDR3 is TGTGCCAGCAGTAGGGTAGCGGGACCGGTACAAAACATTCAGTACTTC. Amino acids: CASSRVAGPVQNIQYF. The whole variable domain, filled in from reference TRBV7-9 and TRBJ2-4, reads DTGVSQNPRHKITKRGQNVTFRCDPISEHNRLYWYRQTLGQGPEFLTYFQNEAQLEKSRLLSDRFSAERPKGSFSTLEIQRTEQGDSAMYLCASSRVAGPVQNIQYFGAGTRLSVL.

This clonotype was seen a few times. The chain carries TRBV2 and TRBJ2-1; no clear D gene. Per germline, CDR1 SNHLY and CDR2 FYNNEI. The V gene lost 2 bases and the J gene lost 5 bases, with 10 bases spanning the gap. The CDR3 is 14 residues long. In nucleotides, the CDR3 is TGTGCCAGCAGTGAACGGTGGCAGGACAATGAGCAGTTCTTC. It encodes CASSERWQDNEQFF.

This clonotype was seen only a few times. V is TRBV11-2 and J is TRBJ2-7; 11 positions match TRBD2. V was clipped by 5 bases and J by 4 bases; unmatched bases: 16. The CDR3 has 18 residues. CDR1 and CDR2 from the germline V gene are SGHAT and FQNNGV. CDR3 residues: CASSVLAGDDRFGYEQYF. The CDR3 nucleotides read TGTGCCAGCAGCGTACTAGCGGGAGATGACCGGTTCGGTTACGAGCAGTACTTC.

This clonotype showed up just a few times. The chain couples TRBV20-1 to TRBJ2-7; the D gene is possibly TRBD2 (5 bases). Germline V gene data show CDR1 as DFQATT and CDR2 as SNEGSKA (reference sequence). Trimming left V 1 base short and J 3 bases short, with 16 bases between. The CDR3 has 15 residues. The CDR3 region has the DNA TGCAGTGCTAGAGTAGGTTCGCACGACTACTACGAGCAGTACTTC. It codes for CSARVGSHDYYEQYF.

This clonotype was counted ten times or more. The CDR3 reads CASSVPTSQRSDTQYF. The CDR3 DNA reads as TGCGCCAGCAGCGTCCCGACTAGTCAACGATCAGATACGCAGTATTTT. The J gene is TRBJ2-3, the V gene TRBV5-1, with D perhaps TRBD2 (6 bases). Between the trimmed V and J ends, which lost 4 bases and 4 bases, there was a span of 19 bases. Germline loops: CDR1 SGHRS, CDR2 YFSETQ. This CDR3 has 16 amino acids.

This rearrangement joins TRBV20-1 to TRBJ2-3; 13 bases match TRBD2. V dropped 6 bases and J dropped 4; count of bases not matched to a gene: 7. The CDR3 runs to 15 residues. Germline V gives CDR1 DFQATT, CDR2 SNEGSKA (reference sequence). CDR3 sequence reads: CSALITSGRADTQYF. Written as DNA, the CDR3 is TGCAGTGCCCTTATAACTAGCGGGAGGGCAGATACGCAGTATTTT.

The V gene is TRBV24-1, the J gene TRBJ2-2; D remains ambiguous. CDR1 KGHDR and CDR2 SFDVKD come from the germline V gene. The CDR3 is made up of 15 amino acids. The germline V and J ends were trimmed by 0 bases and 1 base, with 5 bases remaining between them. The CDR3 bases are TGTGCCACCAGTGATTTGAAGGGGAACACCGGGGAGCTGTTTTTT. Its translation: CATSDLKGNTGELFF.

In its sample, this clonotype was seen a few times. The J gene is TRBJ2-1, the V gene TRBV14; D remains unclear. V was pared by 6 bases and J by 0 bases, with 9 bases between. The CDR3 contains 14 residues. Germline V CDR1 and CDR2: SGHDN, FVKESK. CDR3 residues: CASSDLSSYNEQFF. In nucleotides, the CDR3 is TGTGCCAGCAGTGACTTAAGCTCCTACAATGAGCAGTTCTTC.